What follows are 2 T cell receptor beta chains derived from one specimen sequenced in a study of blood T cell repertoires in COVID-19. TCRdb keeps only in-frame clones here, not all; method: immunoSEQ multiplex PCR. The table has 300,000 to 350,000 clones, approximately 90% seen once. The specimen sequenced was peripheral blood. These receptors all come from a woman in her 30s with COVID-19, enrolled during active disease.

The gene calls are TRBV4-3 and TRBJ1-4; weak D call: TRBD1 (5 bases). CDR3 length: 16 amino acids. V was cut by 0 bases and J by 8 bases, with 16 bases left in between. The germline CDR1 and CDR2 sequences are LGHNA and YSLEER. In nucleotides, the CDR3 is TGCGCCAGCAGCCAAGATAAGGGCAGGGTGAAGGAAAAACTGTTTTTT. Its translation: CASSQDKGRVKEKLFF.

V gene TRBV11-3 combines with J gene TRBJ2-3; 9 nucleotides align to TRBD2. Germline V gene lookup returns CDR1 SGHNT and CDR2 YENEEA. CDR3 size: 16 residues. Trimming removed 5 bases from V and 2 bases from J; junction bases left unmatched: 8. The CDR3 region has the DNA TGTGCCAGCAGCCGTTGGCGGGAGGGGGTCACAGATACGCAGTATTTT. Encoded protein: CASSRWREGVTDTQYF.